This TCR beta chain was sequenced for a study of blood T cell repertoires in COVID-19. The CDR3 spans 16 residues. Sequencing used immunoSEQ multiplex PCR; TCRdb keeps in-frame clones, though not all of them. The repertoire consists of fewer than 400,000 clones, with roughly 91% occurring once and the leading ten covering 1.7%. The V and J genes are TRBV21-1 and TRBJ2-1; the table's TRBD2 call for D was not verified on the DNA. TRBV21-1 is a pseudogene segment. The sequenced material came from PBMCs or T cells enriched from blood (not recorded which). The clonotype comes from a woman aged 25 to 39 who had recovered from COVID-19. The DNA of the CDR3 is TGTGCCAACCTACGGTGGAGGGAGGGATCCTACAATGAGCAGTTCTTC. It is translated as CANLRWREGSYNEQFF.